A single sample is the source of the 7 T cell receptor beta chains below, sequenced in a study of blood T cell repertoires in COVID-19 (dated by TCRdb to the early 2020s). The method behind the library was the immunoSEQ multiplex PCR assay. Drawn from immuneACCESS, this table holds only the in-frame rearrangements with V and J called that TCRdb kept. Clones are partly lost; checked studies trace under half to an unresolved V gene and leave the rest unexplained. The sample yields over 45,000 clones; approximately 88% were counted once. Around 50% of the sample goes to the ten largest clones. The sequenced sample consisted of peripheral blood. The receptors originated from a man between 65 and 85 years old with acute or convalescent COVID-19.

V and J are TRBV27 and TRBJ2-7; tentatively, D is TRBD1 (6 bases). The CDR3 length is 14 residues. CDR1 and CDR2 (germline): MNHEY, SMNVEV (reference sequence). The V end was cut by 3 bases, the J end by 3 bases, with 12 bases between. CDR3 bases: TGTGCCAGCAGTTTTGGACAGTCCTACTACGAGCAGTACTTC. The encoded protein is CASSFGQSYYEQYF.

This clone was detected only once. This sequence joins TRBV4-3 and TRBJ1-2; the D gene is possibly TRBD1 (6 bases). Germline V gene data show CDR1 as LGHNA and CDR2 as YSLEER. V shed 1 base and J shed 7 bases, with 13 bases lying between them. The CDR3 runs 14 residues. Written as DNA, the CDR3 is TGCGCCAGCAGCCAAGTTGCCAGGGGTGCTGGCTACACCTTC. It yields the protein CASSQVARGAGYTF.

The table lists this clone with a few counts. This chain uses TRBV11-2 with TRBJ2-3, with D perhaps matching TRBD2 (5 bases). With 2 bases removed from V and 5 bases from J, the gap between germline ends came to 14 bases. The CDR3 totals 15 residues. Germline V gene sequence: CDR1 SGHAT, CDR2 FQNNGV. CDR3 protein: CASSLSGSPEDTQYF. In DNA form, the CDR3 reads TGTGCCAGCAGCTTAAGCGGTAGTCCCGAAGATACGCAGTATTTT.

The rearrangement uses TRBV19 and TRBJ2-5; D perhaps matches TRBD2 (7 bases). V lost 5 bases to trimming and J lost 4 bases, with 23 bases between them. CDR1 is LNHDA, CDR2 SQIVND, per germline (reference sequence). The CDR3 is 17 amino acids. Here the CDR3 DNA reads TGTGCCAGTAGTCCCCCTAAGGGGGGGGAATTTGCAGAGACCCAGTACTTC. Encoded protein: CASSPPKGGEFAETQYF.

This chain uses TRBV30 with TRBJ1-4; no definite D call. CDR3 size: 14 residues. V was cut by 0 bases and J by 0 bases, with 5 bases left in between. The V gene's germline CDR1 is GTSNPN and CDR2 SVGIG (reference sequence). CDR3 nucleotide sequence: TGTGCCTGGAGTGTACTATCAACTAATGAAAAACTGTTTTTT. Its protein product is CAWSVLSTNEKLFF.

J is TRBJ1-1 and V is TRBV5-4; no clear D. CDR1 is SGHNT and CDR2 is YYREEE in the germline V gene (reference sequence). The CDR3 is 14 amino acids. V gave up 4 bases and J gave up 0 bases, with 10 bases separating them. DNA of the CDR3: TGTGCCAGCAGCCTTACAGTGATGAACACTGAAGCTTTCTTT. It translates to CASSLTVMNTEAFF.

This sequence joins TRBV18 and TRBJ1-4, with TRBD1 identical over 7 bases. The CDR3 extends over 16 amino acids. J gave up 7 bases and V 2 bases, and 10 bases lay outside the gene matches. Germline assignment: CDR1 KGHSH and CDR2 LQKENI. CDR3 bases: TGTGCCAGCTCACCAATCCAGGGGGGCGGTAGTGAAAAACTGTTTTTT. Its protein product is CASSPIQGGGSEKLFF.